These 12 T cell receptor beta chains share one sample of origin, sequenced in a study of blood T cell repertoires in COVID-19. The method was immunoSEQ multiplex PCR; TCRdb's version includes in-frame clones alone and lacks a portion of them. The data show around 300,000 clones, with 85% seen just once and about 2.7% held by the top ten. The sequenced sample was PBMCs or T cells enriched from blood (not recorded which). The source is a woman aged 45-65 years who had recovered from COVID-19.

The V call is TRBV25-1, the J call TRBJ1-2, with D possibly being TRBD1 (6 bases). The germline CDR1 and CDR2 sequences are MGHDK and SYGVNS. V was pared by 6 bases and J by 0 bases, with 11 bases between. The CDR3 has 14 residues. The CDR3 region has the DNA TGTGCCAGCAGCGAACAGGGTCCTAACTATGGCTACACCTTC. Its protein is CASSEQGPNYGYTF.

The chain carries TRBV5-1 and TRBJ2-2; no definite D call. The CDR3 loop spans 12 amino acids. The V and J ends lost 4 bases and 6 bases respectively, with 7 bases between them. Germline assignment: CDR1 SGHRS and CDR2 YFSETQ. The CDR3 DNA follows: TGCGCCAGCAGCGCCGAGGCCGGGGAGCTGTTTTTT. Translated, it gives CASSAEAGELFF.

The chain uses TRBV19 and TRBJ2-5, with 9 bases fitting TRBD1. Germline V gene sequence: CDR1 LNHDA, CDR2 SQIVND (reference sequence). V lost 4 bases to trimming and J lost 5 bases; unmatched junction nucleotides: 8. The length of the CDR3 is 15 residues. The CDR3 region is CASSTDRGYRETQYF. CDR3 bases: TGTGCCAGTAGTACGGACAGGGGCTATCGGGAGACCCAGTACTTC.

The genes are TRBV7-9 and TRBJ1-1; the D gene is possibly TRBD1 (5 bases). The ends were cut back, 2 bases at V and 1 base at J, with 8 bases in the middle. The CDR3 consists of 14 residues. CDR1 SEHNR and CDR2 FQNEAQ come from the germline V gene (reference sequence). The CDR3 nucleotides are TGTGCCAGCAGCTTATCGCAGGGGAACACTGAAGCTTTCTTT. This codes for CASSLSQGNTEAFF.

This rearrangement joins TRBV7-8 to TRBJ2-1, with D tentatively TRBD1 (6 bases). The V and J ends lost 0 bases and 3 bases respectively, with 9 bases between them. The CDR3 loop spans 15 amino acids. The germline gives CDR1 SGHVS, CDR2 FQNEAQ. The CDR3 nucleotides are TGTGCCAGCAGCTTAGCAAAAGGGGGCTACAATGAGCAGTTCTTC. This translates into CASSLAKGGYNEQFF.

The chain carries TRBV29-1 and TRBJ2-3; 13 bases align to TRBD2. The length of the CDR3 is 17 residues. V was pared by 0 bases and J by 3 bases, with 6 bases of the junction left unmatched. Germline V lookup: CDR1 SQVTM, CDR2 ANQGSEA. The CDR3 DNA reads as TGCAGCGTTGAAGATCGGACTAGCGGGAGCATAACAGATACGCAGTATTTT. Translating it yields CSVEDRTSGSITDTQYF.

The chain couples TRBV7-2 to TRBJ2-1; D ambiguous. Trimming took off 2 bases at V and 9 bases at J, with 8 bases between the two ends. The CDR3 spans 12 residues. In germline, CDR1 is SGHTA, CDR2 FQGNSA. The CDR3 region is CASSLTYSEQFF. CDR3 nucleotide sequence: TGTGCCAGCAGCTTAACTTATAGTGAGCAGTTCTTC.

This chain connects TRBV7-6 to TRBJ2-1; 9 nucleotides align to TRBD1. With V trimmed by 5 bases and J by 6 bases, 11 bases remained unmatched. Germline V CDR1 and CDR2: SGHVS, FNYEAQ. The CDR3 runs 16 residues. The CDR3 loop is CASSPGTGSIGNEQFF. For the CDR3, the DNA is TGTGCCAGCAGCCCTGGGACAGGGAGCATTGGCAATGAGCAGTTCTTC. Based on the CDR3 plus reference TRBV7-6 and TRBJ2-1, the full variable domain is GAGVSQSPRYKVTKRGQDVALRCDPISGHVSLYWYRQALGQGPEFLTYFNYEAQQDKSGLPNDRFSAERPEGSISTLTIQRTEQRDSAMYRCASSPGTGSIGNEQFFGPGTRLTVL.

This chain joins TRBV7-7 and TRBJ1-4, with TRBD1 identical over 7 bases. From germline, CDR1 is SSHAT and CDR2 FNYEAQ (reference sequence). Germline trimming cut 5 bases from V and 5 bases from J; bases unmatched to any gene: 2. The CDR3 runs to 13 residues. The CDR3 coding sequence is TGTGCCAGCAGCGAGGGACAGAATGAAAAACTGTTTTTT. Protein sequence: CASSEGQNEKLFF. The variable domain in full, completed from reference TRBV7-7 and TRBJ1-4, reads GAGVSQSPRYKVTKRGQDVTLRCDPISSHATLYWYQQALGQGPEFLTYFNYEAQPDKSGLPSDRFSAERPEGSISTLTIQRTEQRDSAMYRCASSEGQNEKLFFGSGTQLSVL.

The chain combines TRBV5-1 with TRBJ2-7, with a weak D call TRBD2 (5 bases). CDR3 length equals 18 residues. V was pared by 4 bases and J by 1 base, with 24 bases between. Germline V gene data show CDR1 as SGHRS and CDR2 as YFSETQ. CDR3 residues: CASSPRELVLGGSYEQYF. The DNA of the CDR3 is TGCGCCAGCAGCCCCCGGGAACTAGTCCTTGGAGGATCCTACGAGCAGTACTTC.

The genes are TRBV2 and TRBJ1-2; the D gene is possibly TRBD1 (5 bases). CDR1 is SNHLY and CDR2 is FYNNEI in the germline V gene. The CDR3 runs to 14 residues. Trimming removed 2 bases from V and 13 bases from J, with 20 bases in between. Here the CDR3 DNA reads TGTGCCAGCAGTGAAATTTGGGAGGACACCCGGCGCACCTTC. It encodes CASSEIWEDTRRTF.

This clone was counted a few times. The chain couples TRBV7-3 to TRBJ2-2; the match to TRBD2 covers 10 bases. The V and J ends lost 5 bases and 5 bases, in that order; junction bases with no gene match: 5. CDR1 and CDR2 (germline): SGHTA, FQGTGA. This CDR3 is built from 15 residues. The CDR3 region has the DNA TGTGCCAGCAGCCCCGTACTAGCGGGGACCGGGGAGCTGTTTTTT. Translating it yields CASSPVLAGTGELFF.